Following are 13 T cell receptor beta chains from one sample sequenced in a study of regulatory T cells in long-lasting Graves disease. Regarding time point: newly diagnosed GD, antithyroid drugs for less than 3 months. Extracted PBMC RNA gave rise to the TCR library. Sequencing libraries for TCR beta were prepared with iRepertoire HTBI primers and Arm-PCR of CDR3 regions. MiXCR was run by TCRdb on the multiplex PCR reads, yielding one entry per CDR3 protein. This table holds roughly 380,000 distinct CDR3 sequences, less than 20% found once. Sequencing was performed on peripheral blood mononuclear cells (PBMCs), taken at new diagnosis, from a patient treated with antithyroid drugs. The source of these receptors is a female donor with Graves disease.

The chain couples TRBV10-1 to TRBJ1-1, with TRBD1 identical over 7 bases. V lost 0 bases to trimming and J lost 4 bases; unmatched junction nucleotides: 8. Germline CDR1 WNHNN, CDR2 SYGVQD (reference sequence). The CDR3 spans 16 residues. CDR3 region: CASSESQTGRVTEAFF. The CDR3 DNA reads as TGCGCCAGCAGTGAGTCTCAGACAGGGAGGGTCACTGAAGCTTTCTTT.

This clonotype was picked up many times. The chain links TRBV29-1 to TRBJ1-1, with 9 positions matching TRBD1. The CDR3 covers 14 residues. Unmatched junction bases numbered 6, after V lost 6 bases and J lost 1 base. The germline CDR1 and CDR2 sequences are SQVTM and ANQGSEA. The CDR3 sequence: CSVKGQGTNTEAFF. The CDR3 nucleotides read TGCAGCGTAAAGGGACAGGGAACGAACACTGAAGCTTTCTTT.

This clonotype occurred many times. The chain combines TRBV7-2 with TRBJ2-7, with D possibly being TRBD1 or TRBD2 (5 bases each). Trimming took 6 bases from V and 6 from J, leaving 15 bases between them. Germline V gene lookup returns CDR1 SGHTA and CDR2 FQGNSA. The length of the CDR3 is 13 residues. The CDR3 DNA sequence: TGTGCCAGCAGTTGGGACGTTTCTCCCGAGCAGTACTTC. Translating gives CASSWDVSPEQYF.

This clonotype occurred many times. This chain connects TRBV12-3 or TRBV12-4 to TRBJ1-2, with unresolved D. The CDR3 is made up of 14 amino acids. Trimming cost V 2 bases and J 3 bases, with 10 bases left between them. The CDR3 DNA sequence: TGTGCCAGCAGTTTATTAGGCCAGGACTATGGCTACACCTTC. Amino acids: CASSLLGQDYGYTF.

V is TRBV28 and J is TRBJ1-5; 8 bases align to TRBD1. The CDR3 length is 14 residues. The germline V gene has CDR1 MDHEN and CDR2 SYDVKM. V lost 3 bases, J lost 6 bases, and 4 bases stayed unmatched. CDR3 amino acids: CASSFWQGAQPQHF. CDR3 in DNA: TGTGCCAGCAGTTTTTGGCAGGGGGCTCAGCCCCAGCATTTT.

The DNA for the CDR3 is TGTGCCAGCAGCGAGGGACTAGCCGAAAACCAAGAGACCCAGTACTTC. Its protein product is CASSEGLAENQETQYF. The J gene is TRBJ2-5, the V gene TRBV9; TRBD2 matches 9 bases. CDR1 SGDLS and CDR2 YYNGEE come from the germline V gene. This CDR3 comprises 16 residues. V lost 3 bases and J lost 0; bases outside the gene matches: 6.

This clonotype was detected a few times. The CDR3 loop is CASSPPDTYLHTF. As DNA, the CDR3 is TGTGCCAGCTCACCACCGGACACTTATCTGCACACCTTC. The chain is built from TRBV18 and TRBJ1-2, with D perhaps matching TRBD1 (5 bases). Germline assignment: CDR1 KGHSH and CDR2 LQKENI. The CDR3 is 13 amino acids. Trimming left V 0 bases short and J 12 bases short, with 14 bases between.

This clonotype has at least ten counts. This chain uses TRBV2 with TRBJ2-6; D not certain. Trimming removed 6 bases from V and 4 bases from J, with 19 bases in between. The CDR3 consists of 17 residues. The germline V gene encodes CDR1 SNHLY and CDR2 FYNNEI. This CDR3 reads CASRLYSSFSGANVLTF. Here the CDR3 DNA reads TGTGCCAGCAGACTGTATTCTAGTTTTTCCGGGGCCAACGTCCTGACTTTC.

This clonotype appeared many times. One end of the junction is discordant with germline, which a read error may explain. The chain links TRBV5-5 to TRBJ1-2; TRBD1 matches 7 bases. This CDR3 comprises 16 residues. Germline V gene lookup returns CDR1 SGHKS and CDR2 YYEKEE (reference sequence). The chain's CDR3 is CASRKAHGQVNDGYTF. CDR3 in DNA: TGTGCCAGCAGGAAAGCTCACGGACAGGTTAACGATGGCTACACCTTC.

The CDR3 DNA is TGTGCCGCTACCTCAGGGGACCAGCCCCAGCATTTT. Protein product: CAATSGDQPQHF. This sequence joins TRBV15 and TRBJ1-5; tentatively, D is TRBD1 (6 bases). V was trimmed by 11 bases and J by 7 bases, leaving 15 bases between them. This CDR3 contains 12 residues. Germline V gives CDR1 LNHNV, CDR2 YYDKDF (reference sequence).

This clonotype was detected once. The chain carries TRBV29-1 and TRBJ2-1; TRBD2 matches at 11 bases. CDR1 and CDR2 (germline): SQVTM, ANQGSEA. V was clipped by 3 bases and J by 7 bases; unmatched bases: 8. This CDR3 spans 15 amino acids. The chain's CDR3 is CSVDRSSGGPNEQFF. As DNA, the CDR3 is TGCAGCGTTGATAGGTCTAGCGGGGGGCCAAATGAGCAGTTCTTC.

The table lists this clonotype with many counts. The rearrangement uses TRBV12-3 or TRBV12-4 and TRBJ1-1, with D perhaps TRBD1 (6 bases). V dropped 4 bases and J dropped 7 bases, with 19 bases sitting between them. The CDR3 length is 15 residues. The CDR3 DNA reads TGTGCCAGCAGTTCAAACAGGGTCCCCGGGCATGAAGCTTTCTTT. Its protein product is CASSSNRVPGHEAFF.

This clonotype came up many times. The chain couples TRBV11-2 to TRBJ2-3, with no clear D. The V end lost 4 bases, the J end lost 6 bases, and 2 bases lay between the germline ends. This CDR3 is built from 10 residues. Germline loops: CDR1 SGHAT, CDR2 FQNNGV. CDR3 residues: CASSSDTQYF. CDR3 nucleotide sequence: TGTGCCAGCAGCTCTGATACGCAGTATTTT.